This entry lists 23 T cell receptor beta chains sequenced from one sample in a study of cytotoxic CD8 clonotypes in ibrutinib-treated CLL. Here immunoSEQ multiplex PCR was the method, and the copy in TCRdb shows in-frame clones only, minus some. The table shows more than 85,000 clones, with roughly three quarters occurring only once. Here the sequenced sample was PBMCs, taken after 24 months of ibrutinib treatment. These receptors originate from a human donor with chronic lymphocytic leukemia.

The chain joins TRBV7-9 to TRBJ2-5, with 9 bases lining up with TRBD2. CDR1 is SEHNR and CDR2 is FQNEAQ in the germline V gene (reference sequence). The CDR3 runs to 16 residues. V shed 5 bases and J 2 bases; nucleotides not matched to a gene: 9. The CDR3 DNA follows: TGTGCCAGCAGCCCTCCGGCGGGAGGGCCACAAGAGACCCAGTACTTC. It codes for CASSPPAGGPQETQYF.

The chain carries TRBV19 and TRBJ2-7, with 7 nucleotides matching TRBD1. The CDR3 is 13 residues long. The germline V gene encodes CDR1 LNHDA and CDR2 SQIVND (reference sequence). V was pared by 1 base and J by 3 bases, with 0 bases of the junction left unmatched. CDR3 sequence reads: CASSIAGGYEQYF. The DNA for the CDR3 is TGTGCCAGTAGTATAGCAGGGGGCTACGAGCAGTACTTC. Full variable domain (missing parts from reference TRBV19 and TRBJ2-7): DGGITQSPKYLFRKEGQNVTLSCEQNLNHDAMYWYRQDPGQGLRLIYYSQIVNDFQKGDIAEGYSVSREKKESFPLTVTSAQKNPTAFYLCASSIAGGYEQYFGPGTRLTVT.

The chain links TRBV15 to TRBJ1-5; 8 nucleotides align to TRBD1. Germline V lookup: CDR1 LNHNV, CDR2 YYDKDF (reference sequence). Trimming cost V 3 bases and J 1 base; bases outside gene matches: 11. The CDR3 is 18 amino acids. CDR3 nucleotides: TGTGCCACCAGCAGTGGTAGGACAGGGCGGTTAAGCAATCAGCCCCAGCATTTT. Its translation is CATSSGRTGRLSNQPQHF.

The gene calls are TRBV28 and TRBJ1-2; no firm D call. Trimming pared 3 bases from V and 7 bases from J, leaving 9 bases between. The germline V gene has CDR1 MDHEN and CDR2 SYDVKM. The CDR3 is 12 amino acids. CDR3 nucleotides: TGTGCCAGCAGTTTGCAGGACCGTGGCTACACCTTC. It codes for CASSLQDRGYTF.

This clone was seen only a few times. The chain employs TRBV19 and TRBJ1-2, with D perhaps matching TRBD1 (6 bases). Trimming took 5 bases from V and 3 from J, leaving 16 bases between them. CDR1 and CDR2 (germline): LNHDA, SQIVND (reference sequence). The CDR3 is 15 residues long. CDR3 sequence: CASSPQARGYYGYTF. In nucleotides, the CDR3 is TGTGCCAGTAGTCCTCAGGCGAGGGGGTACTATGGCTACACCTTC.

The CDR3 loop is CASTRPTGELFF. CDR3 bases: TGTGCCAGCACCCGTCCCACCGGGGAGCTGTTTTTT. The chain joins TRBV9 to TRBJ2-2; no firm D call. Germline CDR1 reads SGDLS; CDR2 reads YYNGEE. Trimming stripped 6 bases from V and 4 bases from J, with 7 bases between. CDR3 length equals 12 residues.

This clone was seen a few times. Written as DNA, the CDR3 is TGTGCCAGCAGTCGGACTAGCATCGCGAACACCGGGGAGCTGTTTTTT. It specifies CASSRTSIANTGELFF. This sequence joins TRBV6-6 and TRBJ2-2, with TRBD2 matching over 8 bases. The germline V gene encodes CDR1 MNHNY and CDR2 SVGAGI (reference sequence). This CDR3 comprises 16 residues. Germline trimming cut 5 bases from V and 0 bases from J; bases unmatched to any gene: 5.

V and J are TRBV28 and TRBJ1-5; the D is unclear. Germline CDR1 MDHEN, CDR2 SYDVKM. V lost 7 bases and J lost 3, with 7 bases in between. There are 12 residues in the CDR3. The CDR3 sequence: CASISVNQPQHF. For the CDR3, the DNA is TGTGCCAGCATTTCAGTCAATCAGCCCCAGCATTTT.

This rearrangement joins TRBV7-3 to TRBJ2-3; possibly TRBD1 for D (5 bases). CDR1 SGHTA and CDR2 FQGTGA come from the germline V gene. CDR3 length: 14 residues. V was pared by 0 bases and J by 10 bases, with 14 bases between. The DNA for the CDR3 is TGTGCCAGCAGCTTAACGATCAACCAGGGATCGCAGTATTTT. Translated: CASSLTINQGSQYF.

A few counts support this clone. The rearrangement uses TRBV7-9 and TRBJ1-5; 7 nucleotides line up with TRBD1. The germline V gene encodes CDR1 SEHNR and CDR2 FQNEAQ (reference sequence). With V trimmed by 5 bases and J by 4 bases, 14 bases remained unmatched. The length of the CDR3 is 17 residues. The CDR3 coding sequence is TGTGCCAGCAGCCCTCCCCCTACAGGGGACGGTAATCAGCCCCAGCATTTT. It is translated as CASSPPPTGDGNQPQHF.

The chain is built from TRBV6-6 and TRBJ1-5; the D gene is possibly TRBD1 (6 bases). The CDR3 is made up of 15 amino acids. V lost 9 bases and J 0 bases, leaving 15 bases between the germline ends. The V gene's germline CDR1 is MNHNY and CDR2 SVGAGI (reference sequence). The DNA of the CDR3 is TGTGCCAGTAAAGAACAGGGTTTTAGCAATCAGCCCCAGCATTTT. Translation: CASKEQGFSNQPQHF.

The chain couples TRBV9 to TRBJ1-2, with D perhaps TRBD1 (6 bases). V shed 4 bases and J shed 2 bases, with 15 bases lying between them. This CDR3 is built from 15 residues. The germline V gene has CDR1 SGDLS and CDR2 YYNGEE. Here the CDR3 reads CASSRRTEVNYGYTF. The CDR3 DNA reads as TGTGCCAGCAGCCGGAGGACAGAAGTGAACTATGGCTACACCTTC.

The chain combines TRBV7-3 with TRBJ2-2; 9 positions match TRBD2. CDR3 length: 15 amino acids. Germline CDR1 is SGHTA and CDR2 is FQGTGA. V lost 5 bases to trimming and J lost 4 bases; unmatched junction nucleotides: 5. CDR3: CASSQGLASTGELFF. Here the CDR3 DNA reads TGTGCCAGCAGCCAAGGACTAGCGAGCACCGGGGAGCTGTTTTTT.

This chain connects TRBV27 to TRBJ2-1; D is uncertain. The CDR3 has 16 amino acids. Germline V CDR1 and CDR2: MNHEY, SMNVEV (reference sequence). The V gene lost 5 bases and the J gene lost 2 bases, with 16 bases spanning the gap. CDR3 protein: CASSPTDVGPYNEQFF. In nucleotides, the CDR3 is TGTGCCAGCAGTCCCACCGACGTCGGCCCCTACAATGAGCAGTTCTTC.

This chain links TRBV7-2 with TRBJ2-7, with D tentatively TRBD2 (5 bases). The V and J ends lost 3 bases and 0 bases respectively, with 9 bases between them. CDR1 and CDR2 from the germline V gene are SGHTA and FQGNSA. The CDR3 covers 14 residues. The CDR3 DNA follows: TGTGCCAGCAGCTTTATGGGGAGCTCCTACGAGCAGTACTTC. Encoded protein: CASSFMGSSYEQYF.

This chain links TRBV4-2 with TRBJ2-5; TRBD2 agrees at 10 bases. The length of the CDR3 is 20 residues. After removal of 4 bases from V and 2 bases from J, the junction contained 19 bases not matched to a gene. Germline CDR1 reads LGHNA; CDR2 reads YNFKEQ. The CDR3 DNA reads TGTGCCAGCAGCCCCCCCGGGACTAGCGTCCTTGGTAGTTATCAAGAGACCCAGTACTTC. It translates to CASSPPGTSVLGSYQETQYF.

The J gene is TRBJ2-1, the V gene TRBV27; tentative D call: TRBD1 (6 bases). Germline V gene data show CDR1 as MNHEY and CDR2 as SMNVEV (reference sequence). The CDR3 extends over 14 amino acids. Trimming stripped 5 bases from V and 4 bases from J, with 12 bases between. The CDR3 reads CASSPGTYYNEQFF. The CDR3 DNA follows: TGTGCCAGCAGTCCGGGGACATATTACAATGAGCAGTTCTTC.

The V call is TRBV13, the J call TRBJ2-2; D ambiguous. The CDR3 covers 13 residues. Trimming stripped 2 bases from V and 5 bases from J, with 6 bases between. CDR1 and CDR2 (germline): PRHDT, FYEKMQ (reference sequence). This CDR3 reads CASSLLGTGELFF. DNA of the CDR3: TGTGCCAGCAGCTTACTGGGAACCGGGGAGCTGTTTTTT. The variable domain in full, with the rest retrieved from reference TRBV13 and TRBJ2-2, is AAGVIQSPRHLIKEKRETATLKCYPIPRHDTVYWYQQGPGQDPQFLISFYEKMQSDKGSIPDRFSAQQFSDYHSELNMSSLELGDSALYFCASSLLGTGELFFGEGSRLTVL.

A single count supports this clone. The J gene is TRBJ1-2, the V gene TRBV6-1; 9 nucleotides line up with TRBD1. Germline V CDR1 and CDR2: MNHNS, SASEGT. The CDR3 loop spans 18 amino acids. The V segment lost 0 bases and the J segment 0 bases; nucleotides outside the gene matches: 8. Written as DNA, the CDR3 is TGTGCCAGCAGTGAAGCGCTAGTACAGGGGGCTGCTAACTATGGCTACACCTTC. It is translated as CASSEALVQGAANYGYTF.

This chain uses TRBV7-2 with TRBJ2-5; D unresolved. The CDR3 is 14 amino acids. Trimming removed 2 bases at V and 2 bases at J, with 9 bases between. Germline V lookup: CDR1 SGHTA, CDR2 FQGNSA. The CDR3 coding sequence is TGTGCCAGCAGCTTACGTACAGAGCAAGAGACCCAGTACTTC. Amino acids: CASSLRTEQETQYF. Full variable domain (remainder filled in from reference TRBV7-2 and TRBJ2-5): GAGVSQSPSNKVTEKGKDVELRCDPISGHTALYWYRQSLGQGLEFLIYFQGNSAPDKSGLPSDRFSAERTGGSVSTLTIQRTQQEDSAVYLCASSLRTEQETQYFGPGTRLLVL.

This clone has only a few counts. V and J are TRBV18 and TRBJ2-3, with 12 bases aligning to TRBD2. The CDR3 runs to 15 residues. Germline V gives CDR1 KGHSH, CDR2 LQKENI. V lost 3 bases, J lost 6 bases, and 4 bases stayed unmatched. This CDR3 reads CASSPGLAGLDTQYF. The CDR3 DNA reads as TGTGCCAGCTCACCGGGACTAGCGGGTTTGGATACGCAGTATTTT.

The V call is TRBV18, the J call TRBJ1-4, with D possibly TRBD1 on 5 matching bases. The CDR3 totals 15 residues. CDR1 is KGHSH, CDR2 LQKENI, per germline. V shed 6 bases and J shed 7 bases, with 18 bases lying between them. Here the CDR3 DNA reads TGTGCCAGCTCTACCCGCAGGGCAGAAGGTGAAAAACTGTTTTTT. This gives the protein CASSTRRAEGEKLFF.

The chain couples TRBV14 to TRBJ2-7; D ambiguous. With 0 bases removed from V and 2 bases from J, the gap between germline ends came to 14 bases. Germline V CDR1 and CDR2: SGHDN, FVKESK. The CDR3 is 16 amino acids. This CDR3 is CASSQDMGPPTYEQYF. The DNA for the CDR3 is TGTGCCAGCAGCCAAGATATGGGCCCACCCACCTACGAGCAGTACTTC.